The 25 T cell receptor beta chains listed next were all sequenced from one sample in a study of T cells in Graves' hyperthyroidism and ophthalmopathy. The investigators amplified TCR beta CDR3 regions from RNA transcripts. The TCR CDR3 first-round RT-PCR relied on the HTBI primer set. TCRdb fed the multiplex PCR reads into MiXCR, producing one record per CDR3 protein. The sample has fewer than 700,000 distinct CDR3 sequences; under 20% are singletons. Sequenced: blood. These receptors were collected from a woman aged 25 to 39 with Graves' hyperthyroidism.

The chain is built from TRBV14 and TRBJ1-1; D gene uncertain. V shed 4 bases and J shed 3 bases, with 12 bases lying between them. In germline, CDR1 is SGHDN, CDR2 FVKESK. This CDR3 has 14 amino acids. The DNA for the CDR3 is TGTGCCAGCAGCCCTACATCAGTAGACACTGAAGCTTTCTTT. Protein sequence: CASSPTSVDTEAFF.

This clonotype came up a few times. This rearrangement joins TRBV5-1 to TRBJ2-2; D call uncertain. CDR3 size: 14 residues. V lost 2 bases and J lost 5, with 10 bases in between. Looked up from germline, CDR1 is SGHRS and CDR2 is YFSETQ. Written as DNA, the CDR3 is TGCGCCAGCAGCTTACAAGACTTTACCGGGGAGCTGTTTTTT. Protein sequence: CASSLQDFTGELFF.

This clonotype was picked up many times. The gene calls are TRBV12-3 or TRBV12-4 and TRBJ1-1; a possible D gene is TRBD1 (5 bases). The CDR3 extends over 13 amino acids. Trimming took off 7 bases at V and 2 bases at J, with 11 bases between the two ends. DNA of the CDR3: TGTGCCAGCAAAGGGACGGCTAACACTGAAGCTTTCTTT. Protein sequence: CASKGTANTEAFF.

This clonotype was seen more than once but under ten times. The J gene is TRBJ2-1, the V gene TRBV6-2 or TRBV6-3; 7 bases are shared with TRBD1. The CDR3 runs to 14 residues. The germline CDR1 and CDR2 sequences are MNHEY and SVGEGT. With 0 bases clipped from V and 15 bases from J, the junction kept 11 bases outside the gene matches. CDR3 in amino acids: CASSYSERQGVRFF. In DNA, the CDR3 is TGTGCCAGCAGTTACTCGGAAAGACAGGGAGTACGGTTCTTC.

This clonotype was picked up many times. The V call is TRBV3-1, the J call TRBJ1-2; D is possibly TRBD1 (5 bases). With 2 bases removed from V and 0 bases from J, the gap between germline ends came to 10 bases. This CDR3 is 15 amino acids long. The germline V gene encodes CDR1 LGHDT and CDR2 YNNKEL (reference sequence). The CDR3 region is CASSQRGMPNYGYTF. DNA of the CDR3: TGTGCCAGCAGCCAACGGGGCATGCCTAACTATGGCTACACCTTC.

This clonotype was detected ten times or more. CDR3 in DNA: TGTGCCAGCAGCTTACGGTTTGGCTCGTACAATGAGCAGTTCTTC. This sequence encodes CASSLRFGSYNEQFF. The V call is TRBV7-3, the J call TRBJ2-1; D gene ambiguous. This CDR3 region has 15 residues. Trimming took 2 bases from V and 4 from J, leaving 12 bases between them. Germline CDR1 and CDR2: SGHTA and FQGTGA.

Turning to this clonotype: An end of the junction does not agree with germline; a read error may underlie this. In DNA form, the CDR3 reads TGTGCCAACAGTCTAGAACAGGTGGGGAATCAGCCCCAGCATTTT. Its protein product is CANSLEQVGNQPQHF. The chain is built from TRBV12-3 or TRBV12-4 and TRBJ1-5, with D tentatively TRBD1 (5 bases). This CDR3 spans 15 amino acids.

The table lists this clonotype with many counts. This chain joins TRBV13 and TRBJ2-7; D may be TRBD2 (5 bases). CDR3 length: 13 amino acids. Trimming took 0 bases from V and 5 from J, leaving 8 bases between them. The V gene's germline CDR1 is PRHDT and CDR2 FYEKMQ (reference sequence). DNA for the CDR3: TGTGCCAGCAGCTTAGGGTCCGGGGACGAGCAGTACTTC. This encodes CASSLGSGDEQYF. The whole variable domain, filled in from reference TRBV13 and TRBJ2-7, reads AAGVIQSPRHLIKEKRETATLKCYPIPRHDTVYWYQQGPGQDPQFLISFYEKMQSDKGSIPDRFSAQQFSDYHSELNMSSLELGDSALYFCASSLGSGDEQYFGPGTRLTVT.

The CDR3 is CASSVPGPDSAGELFF. The CDR3 region has the DNA TGTGCCAGCAGCGTCCCGGGACCCGACTCCGCCGGGGAGCTGTTTTTT. The rearrangement joins TRBV13 to TRBJ2-2; possibly TRBD1 or TRBD2 for D (5 bases each). CDR1 is PRHDT, CDR2 FYEKMQ, per germline (reference sequence). V lost 5 bases, J lost 6 bases, and 19 bases lay in between. There are 16 residues in the CDR3.

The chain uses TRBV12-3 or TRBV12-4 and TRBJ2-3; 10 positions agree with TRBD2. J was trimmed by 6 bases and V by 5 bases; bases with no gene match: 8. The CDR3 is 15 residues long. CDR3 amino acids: CASSALAGKTDTQYF. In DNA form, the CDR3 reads TGTGCCAGCAGTGCACTAGCGGGAAAGACGGATACGCAGTATTTT.

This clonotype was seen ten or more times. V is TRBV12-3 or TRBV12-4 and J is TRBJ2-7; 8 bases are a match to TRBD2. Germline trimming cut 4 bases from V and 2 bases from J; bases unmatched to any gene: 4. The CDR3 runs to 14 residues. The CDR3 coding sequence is TGTGCCAGCAGTTCCTCGGGACTAGCCTACGAGCAGTACTTC. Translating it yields CASSSSGLAYEQYF.

The CDR3 here is CASSPTGFEQYF. CDR3 nucleotides: TGCGCCAGCAGCCCGACAGGGTTCGAGCAGTACTTC. This rearrangement joins TRBV4-1 to TRBJ2-7; 7 bases are a match to TRBD1. The CDR3 is 12 amino acids. Trimming cost V 4 bases and J 6 bases; bases outside gene matches: 3. Germline-derived CDR1 and CDR2 are MGHRA and YSYEKL.

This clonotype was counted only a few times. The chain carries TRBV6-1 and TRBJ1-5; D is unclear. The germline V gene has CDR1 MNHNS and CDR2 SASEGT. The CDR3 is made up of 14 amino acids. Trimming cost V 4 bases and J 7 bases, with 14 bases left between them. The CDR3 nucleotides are TGTGCCAGCAGTGTAAACCCGACGTTCCAGCCCCAGCATTTT. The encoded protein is CASSVNPTFQPQHF.

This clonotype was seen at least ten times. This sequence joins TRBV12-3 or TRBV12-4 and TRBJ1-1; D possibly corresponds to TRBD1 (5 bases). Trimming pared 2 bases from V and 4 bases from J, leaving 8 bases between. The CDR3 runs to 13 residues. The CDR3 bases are TGTGCCAGCAGTTTAAGAGGGGCCACTGAAGCTTTCTTT. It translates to CASSLRGATEAFF.

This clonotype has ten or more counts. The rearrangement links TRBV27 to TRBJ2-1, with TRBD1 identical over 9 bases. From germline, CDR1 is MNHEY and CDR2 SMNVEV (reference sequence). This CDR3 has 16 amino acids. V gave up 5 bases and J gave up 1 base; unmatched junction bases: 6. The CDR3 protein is CASSRGQGLSYNEQFF. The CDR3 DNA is TGTGCCAGCAGTAGGGGACAGGGATTATCCTACAATGAGCAGTTCTTC.

CDR3 loop: CASSSTPGQFNTEAFF. CDR3 DNA sequence: TGCGCCAGCAGCTCGACCCCGGGACAGTTTAACACTGAAGCTTTCTTT. The chain has TRBV5-1 and TRBJ1-1; 7 bases map to TRBD1. The germline gives CDR1 SGHRS, CDR2 YFSETQ. Unmatched junction bases numbered 10, after V lost 3 bases and J lost 2 bases. The CDR3 spans 16 residues. Together with reference TRBV5-1 and TRBJ1-1, the CDR3 gives the full variable domain: KAGVTQTPRYLIKTRGQQVTLSCSPISGHRSVSWYQQTPGQGLQFLFEYFSETQRNKGNFPGRFSGRQFSNSRSEMNVSTLELGDSALYLCASSSTPGQFNTEAFFGQGTRLTVV.

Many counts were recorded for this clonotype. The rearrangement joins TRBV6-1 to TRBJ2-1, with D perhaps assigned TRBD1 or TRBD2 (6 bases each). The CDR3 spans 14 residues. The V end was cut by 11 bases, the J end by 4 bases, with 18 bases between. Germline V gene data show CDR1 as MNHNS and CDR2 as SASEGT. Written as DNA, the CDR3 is TGTGCCTCGGGGGCAGGGCTCGGGTACAATGAGCAGTTCTTC. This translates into CASGAGLGYNEQFF.

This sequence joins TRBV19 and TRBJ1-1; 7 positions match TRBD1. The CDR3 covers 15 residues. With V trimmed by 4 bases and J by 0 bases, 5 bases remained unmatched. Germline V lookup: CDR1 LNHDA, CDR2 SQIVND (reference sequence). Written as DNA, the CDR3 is TGTGCCAGTAGTAAGGGACAGTGGGTGAACACTGAAGCTTTCTTT. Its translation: CASSKGQWVNTEAFF.

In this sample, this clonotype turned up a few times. CDR3 residues: CSAHGGGRYNEQFF. DNA for the CDR3: TGCAGTGCTCACGGCGGGGGCAGATACAATGAGCAGTTCTTC. This chain connects TRBV20-1 to TRBJ2-1; TRBD2 is a possible D gene (7 bases). Trimming removed 5 bases at V and 4 bases at J, with 15 bases between. CDR1 and CDR2 from the germline V gene are DFQATT and SNEGSKA (reference sequence). The CDR3 length is 14 residues.

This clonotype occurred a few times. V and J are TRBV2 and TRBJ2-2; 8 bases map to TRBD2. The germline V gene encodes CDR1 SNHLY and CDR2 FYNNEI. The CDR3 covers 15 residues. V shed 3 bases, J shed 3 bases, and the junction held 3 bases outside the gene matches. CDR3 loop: CASSDTAGDTGELFF. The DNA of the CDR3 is TGTGCCAGCAGTGATACAGCGGGAGACACCGGGGAGCTGTTTTTT.

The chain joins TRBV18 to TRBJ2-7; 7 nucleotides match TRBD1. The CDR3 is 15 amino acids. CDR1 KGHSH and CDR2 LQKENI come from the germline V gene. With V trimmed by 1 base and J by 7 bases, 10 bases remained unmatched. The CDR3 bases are TGTGCCAGCTCACCACGCACAGGGGCCCCGAGGGAGCAGTACTTC. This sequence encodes CASSPRTGAPREQYF.

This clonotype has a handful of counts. In nucleotides, the CDR3 is TGTGCCACCAGTGATGACTACCAAGAGACCCAGTACTTC. Translating gives CATSDDYQETQYF. This sequence joins TRBV24-1 and TRBJ2-5, with D unresolved. CDR1 is KGHDR and CDR2 is SFDVKD in the germline V gene. Between the trimmed V and J ends, which lost 3 bases and 0 bases, there was a span of 4 bases. The CDR3 has 13 amino acids.

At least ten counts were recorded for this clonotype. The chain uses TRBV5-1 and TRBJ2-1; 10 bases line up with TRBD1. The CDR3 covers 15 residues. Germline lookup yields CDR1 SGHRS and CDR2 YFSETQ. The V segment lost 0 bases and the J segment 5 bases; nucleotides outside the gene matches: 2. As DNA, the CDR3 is TGCGCCAGCAGCTTGGGGGACAGGGGAGACAATGAGCAGTTCTTC. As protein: CASSLGDRGDNEQFF.

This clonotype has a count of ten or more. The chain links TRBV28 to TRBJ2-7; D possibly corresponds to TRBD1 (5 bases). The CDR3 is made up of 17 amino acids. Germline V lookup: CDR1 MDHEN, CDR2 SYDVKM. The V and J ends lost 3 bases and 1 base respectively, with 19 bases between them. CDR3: CASSFLRGRSFSYEQYF. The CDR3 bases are TGTGCCAGCAGTTTCTTAAGGGGTCGCTCCTTTTCCTACGAGCAGTACTTC.

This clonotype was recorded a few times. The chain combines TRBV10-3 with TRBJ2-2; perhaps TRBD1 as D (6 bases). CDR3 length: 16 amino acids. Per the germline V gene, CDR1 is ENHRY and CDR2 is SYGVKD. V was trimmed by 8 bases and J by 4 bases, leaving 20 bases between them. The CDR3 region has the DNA TGTGCCATCGGAAGCACCGGGACATCAACCACCGGGGAGCTGTTTTTT. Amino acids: CAIGSTGTSTTGELFF.